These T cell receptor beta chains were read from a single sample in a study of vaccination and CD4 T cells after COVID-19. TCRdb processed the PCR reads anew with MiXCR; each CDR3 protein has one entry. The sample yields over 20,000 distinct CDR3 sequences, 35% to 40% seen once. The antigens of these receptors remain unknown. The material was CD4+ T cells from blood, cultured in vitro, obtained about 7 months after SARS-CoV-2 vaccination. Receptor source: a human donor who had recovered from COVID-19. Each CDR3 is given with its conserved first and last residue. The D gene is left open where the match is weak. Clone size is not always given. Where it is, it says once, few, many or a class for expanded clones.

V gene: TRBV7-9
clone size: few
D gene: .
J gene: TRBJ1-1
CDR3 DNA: TGTGCCAGCAGCTTACAACGGGGGAACACTGAAGCTTTCTTT
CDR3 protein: CASSLQRGNTEAFF

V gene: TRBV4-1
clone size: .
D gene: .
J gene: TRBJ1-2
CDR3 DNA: TGCGCCAGCAGCCAAGGTCAGGCCGCCGACTATGGCTACACCTTC
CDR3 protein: CASSQGQAADYGYTF

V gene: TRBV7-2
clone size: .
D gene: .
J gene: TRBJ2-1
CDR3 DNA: TGTGCCAGCAGCTTTACTAACCTCCTGGGGAATGAGCAGTTCTTC
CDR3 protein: CASSFTNLLGNEQFF

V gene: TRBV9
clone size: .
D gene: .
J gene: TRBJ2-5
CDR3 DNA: TGTGCCAGCAGCGGGAACCCCCAAGAGACCCAGTACTTC
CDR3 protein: CASSGNPQETQYF

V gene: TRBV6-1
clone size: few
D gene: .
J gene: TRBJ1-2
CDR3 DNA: TGTGCCAGCAGTGAAGTCATGGGCAGGGCTTATGGCTATGGCTACACCTTC
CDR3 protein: CASSEVMGRAYGYGYTF

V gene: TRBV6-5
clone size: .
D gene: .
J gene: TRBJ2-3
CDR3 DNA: TGTGCCAGCAGTTCCGACCGGACCCACACAGATACGCAGTATTTT
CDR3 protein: CASSSDRTHTDTQYF

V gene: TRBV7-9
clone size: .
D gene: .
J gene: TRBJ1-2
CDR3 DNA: TGTGCCAGCAGCTTCGTTCTTGGGGTTCGGAGCTATGGCTACACCTTC
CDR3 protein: CASSFVLGVRSYGYTF

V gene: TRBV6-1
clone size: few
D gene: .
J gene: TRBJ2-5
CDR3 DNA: TGTGCCAGCAGAGAGGACAGAACTCAAGAGACCCAGTACTTC
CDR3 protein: CASREDRTQETQYF

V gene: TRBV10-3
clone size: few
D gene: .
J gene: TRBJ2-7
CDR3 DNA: TGTGCCATCAGTTCGTCAGGCTACGAGCAGTACTTC
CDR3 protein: CAISSSGYEQYF

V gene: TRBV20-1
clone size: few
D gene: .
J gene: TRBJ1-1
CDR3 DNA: TGCAGTGCCTATACAGACTCACACCACACTGAAGCTTTCTTT
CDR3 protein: CSAYTDSHHTEAFF

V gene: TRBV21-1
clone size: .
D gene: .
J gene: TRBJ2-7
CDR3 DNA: TGTGCCAGCAGCAAACACTGGGGGAAGAATAGCGGTCCGTACTTC
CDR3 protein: CASSKHWGKNSGPYF

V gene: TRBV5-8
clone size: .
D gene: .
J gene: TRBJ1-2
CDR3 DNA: TGTGCCAGCAGCTTTGGGGGTGGCTATGGCTACACCTTC
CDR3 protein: CASSFGGGYGYTF

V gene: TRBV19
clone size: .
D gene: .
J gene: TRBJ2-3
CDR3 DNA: TGTGCCAGTAGTGACTTCGGGACCACAGATACGCAGTATTTT
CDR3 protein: CASSDFGTTDTQYF

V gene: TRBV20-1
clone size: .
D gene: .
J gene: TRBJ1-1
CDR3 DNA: TGCAGTGCTGCGGGACACCTGAACACTGAAGCTTTCTTT
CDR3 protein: CSAAGHLNTEAFF

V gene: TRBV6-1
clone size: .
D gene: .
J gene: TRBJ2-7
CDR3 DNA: TGTGCCGCGACGCAGGCCGGGCCCCACTACGAGCAGTACTTC
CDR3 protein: CAATQAGPHYEQYF

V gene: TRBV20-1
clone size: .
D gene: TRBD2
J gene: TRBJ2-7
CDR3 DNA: TGCAGTGCTGACACCGGGAGGGACGAGCAGTACTTC
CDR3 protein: CSADTGRDEQYF

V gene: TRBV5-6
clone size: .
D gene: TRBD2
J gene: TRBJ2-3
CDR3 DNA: TGTGCCAGCAGCTTGGGCGCCGGGGGGGCGACAGATACGCAGTATTTT
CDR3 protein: CASSLGAGGATDTQYF

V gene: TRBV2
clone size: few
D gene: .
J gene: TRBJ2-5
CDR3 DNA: TGTGCCAGCAGTGCCGAAGAGACCCAGTACTTC
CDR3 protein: CASSAEETQYF

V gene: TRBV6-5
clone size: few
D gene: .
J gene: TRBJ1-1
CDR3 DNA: TGTGCCAGCAGTTCAATCAGGGGGAACACTGAAGCTTTCTTT
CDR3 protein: CASSSIRGNTEAFF

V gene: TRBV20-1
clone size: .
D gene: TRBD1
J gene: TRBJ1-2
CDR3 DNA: TGCAGTGCTAGGGGACAGGGGTGGGATGATGGCTACACCTTC
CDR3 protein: CSARGQGWDDGYTF

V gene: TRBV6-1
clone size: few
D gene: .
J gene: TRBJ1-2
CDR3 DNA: TGTGCCACCCATAACTATGGCTACACCTTC
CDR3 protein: CATHNYGYTF

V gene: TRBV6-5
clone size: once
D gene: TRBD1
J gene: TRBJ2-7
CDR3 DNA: TGTGCCAGCAGTTACTCTTGGACAGGGGCCTACGAGCAGTACTTC
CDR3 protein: CASSYSWTGAYEQYF

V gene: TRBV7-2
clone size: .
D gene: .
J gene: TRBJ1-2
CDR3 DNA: TGTGCCAGCAGCTTACAGGTCTCACGGGGCTACACCTTC
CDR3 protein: CASSLQVSRGYTF

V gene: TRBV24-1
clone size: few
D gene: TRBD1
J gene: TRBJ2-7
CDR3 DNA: TGTGCCACCAGTAGCGGACAGGGCGGGAACGAGCAGTACTTC
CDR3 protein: CATSSGQGGNEQYF

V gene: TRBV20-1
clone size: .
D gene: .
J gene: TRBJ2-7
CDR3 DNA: TGCAGTGCTAGAGATCCGGGCCAGGGGTGGTACGAGCAGTACTTC
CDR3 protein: CSARDPGQGWYEQYF

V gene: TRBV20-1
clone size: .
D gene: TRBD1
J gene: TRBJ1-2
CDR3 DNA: TGCAGTGCTTTAACAGGGGGCGCCGGCTACACCTTC
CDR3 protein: CSALTGGAGYTF

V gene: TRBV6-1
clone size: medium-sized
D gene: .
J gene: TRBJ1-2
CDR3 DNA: TGTGCCAGCAGTCGGCAGGGCCATGGCTACACCTTC
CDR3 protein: CASSRQGHGYTF

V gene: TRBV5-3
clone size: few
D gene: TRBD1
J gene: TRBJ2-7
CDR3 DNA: TGTGCCAGCAGCTTGGTAGGCAGGGACAGACCCAAGTACTTC
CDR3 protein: CASSLVGRDRPKYF

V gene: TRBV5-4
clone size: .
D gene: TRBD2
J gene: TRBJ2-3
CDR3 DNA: TGTGCCCCTTCAAGCGGGACCACAGATACGCAGTATTTT
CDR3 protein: CAPSSGTTDTQYF

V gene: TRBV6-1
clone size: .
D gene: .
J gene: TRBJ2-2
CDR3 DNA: TGTGCCAGCAGTGATATGCCCGCGACAGCGAACACCGGGGAGCTGTTTTTT
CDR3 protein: CASSDMPATANTGELFF

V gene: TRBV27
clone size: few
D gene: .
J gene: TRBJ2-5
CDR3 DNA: TGTGCCAGCAGTTTAAGTATAGGTGAGACCCAGTACTTC
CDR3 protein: CASSLSIGETQYF

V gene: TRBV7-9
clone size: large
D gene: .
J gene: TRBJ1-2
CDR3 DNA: TGTGCCAGCAGCCCCGGGGGGGAGAGGAGCTACACCTTC
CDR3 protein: CASSPGGERSYTF

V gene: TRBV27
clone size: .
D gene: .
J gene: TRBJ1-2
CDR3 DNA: TGTGCCAGCAGTTTAGGACGGGGCCTCGGCTACACCTTC
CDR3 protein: CASSLGRGLGYTF

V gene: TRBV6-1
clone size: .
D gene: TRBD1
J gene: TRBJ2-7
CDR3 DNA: TGTGCCAGCAGCCTTAGGACAGGGGGAGTGGGCGAGCAGTACTTC
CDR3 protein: CASSLRTGGVGEQYF

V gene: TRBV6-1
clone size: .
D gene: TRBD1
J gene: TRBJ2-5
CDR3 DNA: TGTGCCAGCAGCTTACAACAGGGGCAAGAGACCCAGTACTTC
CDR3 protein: CASSLQQGQETQYF

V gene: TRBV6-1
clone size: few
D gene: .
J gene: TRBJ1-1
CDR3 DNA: TGTGCCAGCAGTCCCGTTCAAAAATTGAACACTGAAGCTTTCTTT
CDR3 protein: CASSPVQKLNTEAFF

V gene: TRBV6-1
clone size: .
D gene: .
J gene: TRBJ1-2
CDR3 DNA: TGTGCCAGCACCGAGATTTTGGGGTTGGAGGGCTACACCTTC
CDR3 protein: CASTEILGLEGYTF

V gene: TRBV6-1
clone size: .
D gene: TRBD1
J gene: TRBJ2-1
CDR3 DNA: TGTGCCAGCAGTCGACCGGGACAGTCCAATGAGCAGTTCTTC
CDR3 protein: CASSRPGQSNEQFF

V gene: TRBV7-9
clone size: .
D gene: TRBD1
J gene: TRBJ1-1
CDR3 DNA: TGTGCCAGCAGCCCCTTGACAGGGGGAGACACTGAAGCTTTCTTT
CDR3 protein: CASSPLTGGDTEAFF

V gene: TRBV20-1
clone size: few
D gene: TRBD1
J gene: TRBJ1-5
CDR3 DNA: TGCAGTGCTAGAGATTTTCAGGGGGCAGGTCAGCCCCAGCATTTT
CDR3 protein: CSARDFQGAGQPQHF

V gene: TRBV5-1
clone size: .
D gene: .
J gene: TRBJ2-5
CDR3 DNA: TGCGCCAGCAGCGGGGGGACGGTCTCATTACAAGAGACCCAGTACTTC
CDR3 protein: CASSGGTVSLQETQYF

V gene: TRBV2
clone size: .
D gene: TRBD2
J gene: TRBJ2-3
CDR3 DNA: TGTGCCAGCAGGGAACTGACTAGCGTGGGCCTCGGTACGCAGTATTTT
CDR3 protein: CASRELTSVGLGTQYF

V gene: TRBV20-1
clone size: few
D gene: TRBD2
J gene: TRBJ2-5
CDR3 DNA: TGCAGTGCTACCGGAAAAGCGGGAGGTGGAGAGACCCAGTACTTC
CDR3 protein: CSATGKAGGGETQYF

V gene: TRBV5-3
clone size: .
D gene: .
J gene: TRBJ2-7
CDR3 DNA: TGTGCCAGAAGCTTCTACGGGCTCCAGGGCTACGAGCAGTACTTC
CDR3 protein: CARSFYGLQGYEQYF

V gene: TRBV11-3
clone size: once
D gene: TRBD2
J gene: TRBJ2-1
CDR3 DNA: TGTGCCAGCAGCCCGAGAGTGACTAGCGGGCAAGACAATGAGCAGTTCTTC
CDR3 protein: CASSPRVTSGQDNEQFF

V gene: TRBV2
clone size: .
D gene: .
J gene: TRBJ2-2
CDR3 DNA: TGTGCCAGCAGTGTTGAGCAAGCCGGGGAGCTGTTTTTT
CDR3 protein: CASSVEQAGELFF

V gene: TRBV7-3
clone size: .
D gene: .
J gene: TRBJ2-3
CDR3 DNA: TGTGCCAGCAGCGTCATAGGAGATACGCAGTATTTT
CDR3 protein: CASSVIGDTQYF

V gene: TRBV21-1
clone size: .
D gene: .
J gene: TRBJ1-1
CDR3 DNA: TGTGCCAGCAGCGACACAGGGAACACTGAAGCTTTCTTT
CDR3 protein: CASSDTGNTEAFF

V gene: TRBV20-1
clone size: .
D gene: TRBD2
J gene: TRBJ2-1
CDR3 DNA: TGCAGTGCTAGAGACCGGACTAGCGGGAACTACAATGAGCAGTTCTTC
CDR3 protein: CSARDRTSGNYNEQFF

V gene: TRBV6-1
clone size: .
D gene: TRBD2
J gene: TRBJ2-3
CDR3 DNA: TGTGCCAGCAGTGAAGGGCCTAGCGGGATGGGTACGCAGTATTTT
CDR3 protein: CASSEGPSGMGTQYF

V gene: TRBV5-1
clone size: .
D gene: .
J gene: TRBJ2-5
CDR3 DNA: TGCGCCAGCTGGGGCGACAGCCAAGAGACCCAGTACTTC
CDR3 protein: CASWGDSQETQYF

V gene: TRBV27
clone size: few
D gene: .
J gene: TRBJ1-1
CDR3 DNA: TGTGCCAGCAGTTTAAATGGGCAGACTGAAGCTTTCTTT
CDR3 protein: CASSLNGQTEAFF

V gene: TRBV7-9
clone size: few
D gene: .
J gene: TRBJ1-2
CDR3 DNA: TGTGCCAGCAGCGCATTGGGCAGTTTAGGGTATGGCTACACCTTC
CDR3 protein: CASSALGSLGYGYTF

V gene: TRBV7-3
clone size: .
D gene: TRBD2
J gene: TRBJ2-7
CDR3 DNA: TGTGCCAGCAGCTTAAATAGCGGGAGTCGCGAGCAGTACTTC
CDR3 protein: CASSLNSGSREQYF

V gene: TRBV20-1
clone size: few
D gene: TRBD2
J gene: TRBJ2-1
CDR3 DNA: TGCAGTGCTAGACAGGGACTAGCGGGCTACAATGAGCAGTTCTTC
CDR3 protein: CSARQGLAGYNEQFF

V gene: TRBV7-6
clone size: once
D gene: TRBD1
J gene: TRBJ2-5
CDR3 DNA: TGTGCCAGCAGCACAATCGACAGGGGGCGGGTAGAGACCCAGTACTTC
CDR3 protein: CASSTIDRGRVETQYF

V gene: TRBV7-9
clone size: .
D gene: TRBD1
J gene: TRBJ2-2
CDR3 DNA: TGTGCCAGCAGCCAATGGACAGGGTGGGACACCGGGGAGCTGTTTTTT
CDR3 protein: CASSQWTGWDTGELFF